Following are 14 T cell receptor beta chains from one sample sequenced in a study of CD8 T cells in Susac syndrome. Random hexamers were used to reverse transcribe about 0.5 to 1 ug of RNA. TCRdb re-derived calls from the immunoSEQ multiplex PCR reads in MiXCR, one entry per CDR3 protein. This sample has about 150,000 distinct CDR3 sequences, with around 95% found just once. The material sequenced was CD8+ T cells from PBMCs. These receptors were obtained from a human donor with multiple sclerosis.

The chain is built from TRBV27 and TRBJ2-7; D unresolved. CDR3 size: 14 residues. The V gene lost 0 bases and the J gene lost 3 bases, with 9 bases spanning the gap. In germline, CDR1 is MNHEY, CDR2 SMNVEV (reference sequence). CDR3 amino acids: CASSLSPTHYEQYV. In DNA form, the CDR3 reads TGTGCCAGCAGTTTATCACCTACCCACTACGAGCAGTACGTC.

J is TRBJ2-1 and V is TRBV13; perhaps TRBD2 as D (5 bases). Germline CDR1 reads PRHDT; CDR2 reads FYEKMQ (reference sequence). The CDR3 has 14 residues. Trimming removed 5 bases from V and 7 bases from J, with 15 bases in between. In DNA form, the CDR3 reads TGTGCCAGCAGCCCTGGGGAGCGTCCGAATGAGCAGTTCTTC. This gives the protein CASSPGERPNEQFF.

The gene calls are TRBV1 and TRBJ2-3; the table's D call, TRBD2, was not checked against the DNA. TRBV1 is labeled a pseudogene. The CDR3 runs 21 residues. The CDR3 DNA sequence: TGCACCAGCAGCCCCCAGCCCCTTGAGGGACTAGCGGGCTTCCGGGCAGATACGCAGTATTTT. Protein sequence: CTSSPQPLEGLAGFRADTQYF.

The chain couples TRBV19 to TRBJ2-1; either TRBD1 or TRBD2 may fit D (6 bases each). This CDR3 comprises 15 residues. Germline V gene lookup returns CDR1 LNHDA and CDR2 SQIVND (reference sequence). V was shortened by 2 bases and J by 8 bases, with 16 bases between the two germline ends. The CDR3 nucleotides read TGTGCCAGTAGTATATGGGCCGGGGGCCTGGATGAGCAGTTCTTC. Protein sequence: CASSIWAGGLDEQFF.

This rearrangement joins TRBV20-1 to TRBJ2-1, with 11 positions matching TRBD2. Per germline, CDR1 DFQATT and CDR2 SNEGSKA (reference sequence). V shed 0 bases, J shed 8 bases, and the junction held 12 bases outside the gene matches. The CDR3 is made up of 17 amino acids. The CDR3, as DNA: TGCAGTGCTAGAGATTTTAGCGGGGGGGCTCCCGTCGATGAGCAGTTCTTC. This codes for CSARDFSGGAPVDEQFF.

The chain couples TRBV29-1 to TRBJ1-1; tentative D call: TRBD1 (6 bases). CDR3 length: 10 residues. CDR1 and CDR2 from the germline V gene are SQVTM and ANQGSEA. The germline V and J ends were trimmed by 7 bases and 8 bases, with 11 bases remaining between them. CDR3 bases: TGCAGCGCGACAGGTAGAGAAGCTTTCTTT. It yields the protein CSATGREAFF.

V is TRBV27 and J is TRBJ2-7; D call uncertain. This CDR3 region has 14 residues. Germline CDR1 is MNHEY and CDR2 is SMNVEV (reference sequence). Trimming took off 5 bases at V and 3 bases at J, with 14 bases between the two ends. The CDR3 nucleotides are TGTGCCAGCAGTCCCGCGTGGGCCTTCTACGAGCAGTACTTC. Protein product: CASSPAWAFYEQYF.

This chain connects TRBV29-1 to TRBJ1-1; a weak D match, TRBD1 (6 bases). Germline V lookup: CDR1 SQVTM, CDR2 ANQGSEA. The length of the CDR3 is 13 residues. The V gene lost 1 base and the J gene lost 4 bases, with 10 bases spanning the gap. DNA of the CDR3: TGCAGCGTTGAAGTAGGGGGGACCACTGAAGCTTTCTTT. This codes for CSVEVGGTTEAFF.

The rearrangement joins TRBV12-5 to TRBJ2-3; D gene uncertain. CDR1 is LGHNT, CDR2 FRNRAP, per germline. Trimming cost V 8 bases and J 3 bases, with 6 bases left between them. The CDR3 loop spans 11 amino acids. As DNA, the CDR3 is TGTGCTAGTAGGAGTACAGATACGCAGTATTTT. As protein: CASRSTDTQYF.

The chain uses TRBV12-3 or TRBV12-4 and TRBJ2-1, with 11 bases aligning to TRBD2. Trimming cost V 3 bases and J 6 bases; bases outside gene matches: 4. The CDR3 is 15 residues long. The CDR3: CASSFTSGGLNEQFF. DNA of the CDR3: TGTGCCAGCAGTTTTACTAGCGGGGGACTCAATGAGCAGTTCTTC.

The V gene is TRBV12-3 or TRBV12-4, the J gene TRBJ1-2; weak D call: TRBD1 (5 bases). The ends were cut back, 4 bases at V and 8 bases at J, with 20 bases in the middle. This CDR3 has 15 amino acids. Here the CDR3 reads CASSSSDSYHEGYTF. The CDR3 region has the DNA TGTGCCAGCAGTTCCTCAGACAGCTACCACGAGGGCTACACCTTC.

This chain joins TRBV3-1 and TRBJ1-4; D is undetermined. With 0 bases removed from V and 4 bases from J, the gap between germline ends came to 12 bases. Germline V gives CDR1 LGHDT, CDR2 YNNKEL (reference sequence). The CDR3 has 16 amino acids. CDR3 sequence reads: CASSQESDGNNEKLFF. The CDR3 nucleotides read TGTGCCAGCAGCCAAGAGTCGGACGGAAATAATGAAAAACTGTTTTTT.

The chain combines TRBV28 with TRBJ2-2, with a weak D call TRBD2 (6 bases). CDR3 length: 16 residues. The V end was cut by 2 bases, the J end by 7 bases, with 17 bases between. Germline CDR1 and CDR2: MDHEN and SYDVKM. In DNA form, the CDR3 reads TGTGCCAGCAGTTTAGAGTGGTCAGGCGGGGTCGGGGAGCTGTTTTTT. This sequence encodes CASSLEWSGGVGELFF.

The CDR3 sequence: CASASADSTYTQYF. In DNA form, the CDR3 reads TGTGCCTCGGCATCGGCAGACTCTACTTATACGCAGTATTTT. The V gene is TRBV2, the J gene TRBJ2-3; no clear D gene. CDR1 and CDR2 (germline): SNHLY, FYNNEI. Trimming left V 11 bases short and J 7 bases short, with 22 bases between. The CDR3 length is 14 residues.